These 7 T cell receptor beta chains share one sample of origin, sequenced in a study of blood T cell repertoires in COVID-19. Clones were sequenced by immunoSEQ multiplex PCR, and TCRdb holds only the in-frame ones, with some missing. The sample records about 120,000 clones, about 85% being singletons. Material for sequencing was peripheral blood. These receptors came from a man aged 80 or over with active or convalescent COVID-19.

As concerns this clone: Other DNA sequences in this sample translate to the same CDR3. The chain joins TRBV5-4 to TRBJ2-7; D may be TRBD2 (5 bases). Trimming stripped 2 bases from V and 1 base from J, with 7 bases between. CDR3 length: 13 amino acids. Germline loops: CDR1 SGHNT, CDR2 YYREEE (reference sequence). The CDR3 loop reads CASSLRGSYEQYF. CDR3 sequence (DNA): TGTGCCAGCAGCTTACGCGGGTCCTACGAGCAGTACTTC.

CDR3 region: CASSYGSSDEKLFF. In DNA, the CDR3 is TGTGCCAGCAGTTACGGTTCGTCGGATGAAAAACTGTTTTTT. This chain uses TRBV6-5 with TRBJ1-4; D unclear. The CDR3 extends over 14 amino acids. V was clipped by 2 bases and J by 6 bases, with 10 bases between them. Germline CDR1 and CDR2: MNHEY and SVGAGI.

J is TRBJ2-3 and V is TRBV7-3; 7 nucleotides match TRBD2. This CDR3 spans 15 amino acids. Germline V gene sequence: CDR1 SGHTA, CDR2 FQGTGA. V lost 2 bases, J lost 6 bases, and 8 bases stayed unmatched. In nucleotides, the CDR3 is TGTGCCAGCAGCTTAGTCCGGACTAGTCAGGATACGCAGTATTTT. Protein sequence: CASSLVRTSQDTQYF.

This chain links TRBV3-1 (or the pseudogene TRBV3-2) with TRBJ2-1, with D tentatively TRBD1 (5 bases). This CDR3 is 13 amino acids long. Per the germline V gene, CDR1 is LGHDT and CDR2 is YNNKEL (reference sequence). V was pared by 1 base and J by 6 bases, with 7 bases between. The CDR3 coding sequence is TGTGCCAGCAGCCAAGCCAGGGTCAATGAGCAGTTCTTC. As protein: CASSQARVNEQFF.

The genes are TRBV11-3 and TRBJ2-1; TRBD2 agrees at 11 bases. The germline CDR1 and CDR2 sequences are SGHNT and YENEEA. The trim removed 4 bases at V and 4 bases at J, leaving 3 bases unmatched. The CDR3 consists of 15 residues. Here the CDR3 DNA reads TGTGCCAGCAGCTGGTCTAGCGGGAGGTACAATGAGCAGTTCTTC. This translates into CASSWSSGRYNEQFF.

The chain recombines TRBV28 with TRBJ2-7; D unresolved. CDR1 and CDR2 from the germline V gene are MDHEN and SYDVKM. V was shortened by 6 bases and J by 2 bases, with 5 bases between the two germline ends. The CDR3 is 11 amino acids. Written as DNA, the CDR3 is TGTGCCAGCAGCAGGCCCTACGAGCAGTACTTC. Its protein product is CASSRPYEQYF.

This chain joins TRBV9 and TRBJ1-2; the match to TRBD1 covers 11 bases. The length of the CDR3 is 17 residues. Losses at the gene ends were 3 bases for V and 1 base for J; bases not matched to a gene: 8. CDR1 is SGDLS, CDR2 YYNGEE, per germline. CDR3 DNA sequence: TGTGCCAGCAGCGCCCGAGGGACAGGGGGGATTAACTATGGCTACACCTTC. Its translation is CASSARGTGGINYGYTF.